Listed below are T cell receptor beta chains from one sample, sequenced in a study of radiotherapy plus CTLA-4 blockade in lung cancer. Using immunoSEQ multiplex PCR, the repertoire was profiled, and TCRdb retains in-frame clones only, with some absent. The sample has some 78,000 clones, approximately 86% seen once. The sample consisted of peripheral blood, taken from a patient treated with radiotherapy plus ipilimumab. The receptors originated from a human donor with non-small cell lung cancer who had stable disease on radiotherapy plus ipilimumab. Both conserved end residues are part of each CDR3. Each record gives: clone size, J gene, D gene, V gene, CDR3 protein, CDR3 DNA. D genes are given only for firm matches. Size values are once, few and many counts, or a class for expanded clones, and some rows have none.

clone_size: .; j_call: TRBJ2-7; d_call: TRBD1; v_call: TRBV4-1; cdr3_aa: CASSQRTGPSYEQYF; cdr3_nt: TGCGCCAGCAGCCAAAGGACAGGACCCTCCTACGAGCAGTACTTC
clone_size: .; j_call: TRBJ2-1; d_call: .; v_call: TRBV19; cdr3_aa: CASTGPGLPGLGEQFF; cdr3_nt: TGTGCCAGTACGGGACCGGGACTCCCGGGGTTAGGTGAGCAGTTCTTC
clone_size: few; j_call: TRBJ2-7; d_call: TRBD1; v_call: TRBV6-5; cdr3_aa: CASSYEGQLYDEQYF; cdr3_nt: TGTGCCAGCAGTTACGAGGGACAGCTCTATGACGAGCAGTACTTC
clone_size: few; j_call: TRBJ1-1; d_call: .; v_call: TRBV14; cdr3_aa: CASSQALNTEAFF; cdr3_nt: TGTGCCAGCAGCCAAGCACTGAACACTGAAGCTTTCTTT
clone_size: .; j_call: TRBJ1-2; d_call: TRBD1; v_call: TRBV10-3; cdr3_aa: CAIRTGGTNYGYTF; cdr3_nt: TGTGCCATCCGTACAGGGGGGACTAACTATGGCTACACCTTC
clone_size: .; j_call: TRBJ1-5; d_call: TRBD1; v_call: TRBV7-8; cdr3_aa: CASNLQGTQPQHF; cdr3_nt: TGTGCCAGCAACCTACAGGGGACTCAGCCCCAGCATTTT
clone_size: .; j_call: TRBJ2-4; d_call: .; v_call: TRBV2; cdr3_aa: CASKLPGINIQYF; cdr3_nt: TGTGCCAGCAAGTTACCAGGGATAAACATTCAGTACTTC
clone_size: .; j_call: TRBJ1-6; d_call: .; v_call: TRBV5-4; cdr3_aa: CASSPARGSNSPLHF; cdr3_nt: TGTGCCAGCAGCCCGGCTCGGGGTAGTAATTCACCCCTCCACTTT
clone_size: .; j_call: TRBJ1-1; d_call: .; v_call: TRBV5-1; cdr3_aa: CASSSLSGATEAFF; cdr3_nt: TGCGCCAGCAGCTCCCTATCCGGGGCGACTGAAGCTTTCTTT
clone_size: few; j_call: TRBJ1-6; d_call: TRBD1; v_call: TRBV6-5; cdr3_aa: CAGRQGSNSPLHF; cdr3_nt: TGTGCCGGACGACAGGGGAGTAATTCACCCCTCCACTTT
clone_size: once; j_call: TRBJ2-7; d_call: TRBD1; v_call: TRBV18; cdr3_aa: CASSAGGWGEQYF; cdr3_nt: TGTGCCAGCTCAGCAGGGGGCTGGGGCGAGCAGTACTTC
clone_size: .; j_call: TRBJ2-6; d_call: .; v_call: TRBV2; cdr3_aa: CASIKGHSSGANVLTF; cdr3_nt: TGTGCCAGCATCAAGGGGCACAGCTCTGGGGCCAACGTCCTGACTTTC
clone_size: .; j_call: TRBJ1-5; d_call: .; v_call: TRBV28; cdr3_aa: CASRKGGSGNQPQHF; cdr3_nt: TGTGCCAGCAGGAAAGGAGGCAGTGGCAATCAGCCCCAGCATTTT
clone_size: .; j_call: TRBJ2-1; d_call: .; v_call: TRBV2; cdr3_aa: CASGGTWNEQFF; cdr3_nt: TGTGCCAGCGGCGGGACCTGGAATGAGCAGTTCTTC
clone_size: .; j_call: TRBJ2-4; d_call: .; v_call: TRBV27; cdr3_aa: CASSPVRGAKNIQYF; cdr3_nt: TGTGCCAGCAGTCCAGTTAGAGGGGCCAAAAACATTCAGTACTTC
clone_size: .; j_call: TRBJ1-2; d_call: TRBD1; v_call: TRBV7-6; cdr3_aa: CASSQGVYGYTF; cdr3_nt: TGTGCCAGCAGCCAGGGGGTGTATGGCTACACCTTC
clone_size: .; j_call: TRBJ2-7; d_call: .; v_call: TRBV6-5; cdr3_aa: CASSYSGGIRSEQYF; cdr3_nt: TGTGCCAGCAGTTACTCGGGGGGTATAAGATCCGAGCAGTACTTC
clone_size: few; j_call: TRBJ1-2; d_call: .; v_call: TRBV6-1; cdr3_aa: CASSEEAGPNYGYTF; cdr3_nt: TGTGCCAGCAGTGAAGAGGCAGGGCCTAACTATGGCTACACCTTC
clone_size: .; j_call: TRBJ2-7; d_call: .; v_call: TRBV27; cdr3_aa: CASRPSRGGFYEQYF; cdr3_nt: TGTGCCAGCAGACCCAGCAGGGGCGGATTTTACGAGCAGTACTTC
clone_size: .; j_call: TRBJ1-2; d_call: .; v_call: TRBV6-6; cdr3_aa: CASSYWSGGYTF; cdr3_nt: TGTGCCAGCAGTTACTGGTCGGGTGGCTACACCTTC
clone_size: .; j_call: TRBJ2-3; d_call: TRBD2; v_call: TRBV6-4; cdr3_aa: CASSARGEHATDTQYF; cdr3_nt: TGTGCCAGCAGTGCACGGGGGGAACATGCCACAGATACGCAGTATTTT
clone_size: .; j_call: TRBJ1-3; d_call: TRBD1; v_call: TRBV30; cdr3_aa: CALTQGAGNTIYF; cdr3_nt: TGTGCCCTGACCCAGGGGGCGGGAAACACCATATATTTT
clone_size: .; j_call: TRBJ1-5; d_call: TRBD1; v_call: TRBV7-9; cdr3_aa: CASSRQGVNQPQHF; cdr3_nt: TGTGCCAGCAGCCGACAGGGTGTAAATCAGCCCCAGCATTTT
clone_size: .; j_call: TRBJ2-3; d_call: TRBD2; v_call: TRBV28; cdr3_aa: CASKGPGGQGTQYF; cdr3_nt: TGTGCCAGCAAGGGACCGGGGGGGCAGGGTACGCAGTATTTT
clone_size: once; j_call: TRBJ2-1; d_call: TRBD2; v_call: TRBV7-9; cdr3_aa: CASSLGLAGGQYNEQFF; cdr3_nt: TGTGCCAGCAGCTTAGGTTTAGCGGGGGGGCAGTACAATGAGCAGTTCTTC
clone_size: .; j_call: TRBJ2-5; d_call: .; v_call: TRBV6-5; cdr3_aa: CASSYGRMGETQYF; cdr3_nt: TGTGCCAGCAGTTACGGGCGGATGGGGGAGACCCAGTACTTC
clone_size: .; j_call: TRBJ1-2; d_call: TRBD1; v_call: TRBV7-8; cdr3_aa: CASSLGDRDIDGYTF; cdr3_nt: TGTGCCAGCAGCTTAGGGGACAGGGACATCGATGGCTACACCTTC
clone_size: .; j_call: TRBJ1-2; d_call: .; v_call: TRBV28; cdr3_aa: CASSSTAYGYTF; cdr3_nt: TGTGCCAGCAGTTCCACAGCCTATGGCTACACCTTC
clone_size: once; j_call: TRBJ2-5; d_call: .; v_call: TRBV5-8; cdr3_aa: CASSLEAVRETQYF; cdr3_nt: TGTGCCAGCAGCTTGGAAGCGGTTAGGGAGACCCAGTACTTC
clone_size: .; j_call: TRBJ2-4; d_call: TRBD1; v_call: TRBV10-2; cdr3_aa: CASRGLDRKQNIQYF; cdr3_nt: TGCGCCAGCAGGGGCTTGGACAGGAAACAAAACATTCAGTACTTC
clone_size: .; j_call: TRBJ2-1; d_call: TRBD2; v_call: TRBV5-1; cdr3_aa: CASSRGLAGTPGDEQFF; cdr3_nt: TGCGCCAGCAGCCGGGGACTAGCGGGAACTCCAGGGGATGAGCAGTTCTTC
clone_size: few; j_call: TRBJ1-2; d_call: .; v_call: TRBV5-5; cdr3_aa: CASSLAGPGGYTF; cdr3_nt: TGTGCCAGCAGCTTGGCAGGGCCGGGGGGCTACACCTTC
clone_size: .; j_call: TRBJ2-7; d_call: TRBD1; v_call: TRBV28; cdr3_aa: CASSPGTGGYEQYF; cdr3_nt: TGTGCCAGCAGTCCCGGGACAGGGGGCTACGAGCAGTACTTC
clone_size: .; j_call: TRBJ1-1; d_call: .; v_call: TRBV10-3; cdr3_aa: CAIRDETGTEAFF; cdr3_nt: TGTGCCATCAGGGACGAAACGGGGACTGAAGCTTTCTTT
clone_size: once; j_call: TRBJ1-1; d_call: TRBD1; v_call: TRBV27; cdr3_aa: CASSPGTGRTEAFF; cdr3_nt: TGTGCCAGCAGTCCAGGGACAGGGAGGACTGAAGCTTTCTTT
clone_size: .; j_call: TRBJ1-4; d_call: .; v_call: TRBV6-5; cdr3_aa: CASSFGPLNEKLFF; cdr3_nt: TGTGCCAGCAGTTTTGGGCCCCTTAATGAAAAACTGTTTTTT
clone_size: .; j_call: TRBJ2-5; d_call: TRBD2; v_call: TRBV9; cdr3_aa: CASSWTSGGHETQYF; cdr3_nt: TGTGCCAGCAGCTGGACTAGCGGGGGGCACGAGACCCAGTACTTC
clone_size: .; j_call: TRBJ1-2; d_call: TRBD1; v_call: TRBV28; cdr3_aa: CASALGTGVLGYTF; cdr3_nt: TGTGCCAGCGCTCTAGGGACAGGGGTCTTAGGCTACACCTTC
clone_size: .; j_call: TRBJ1-1; d_call: .; v_call: TRBV7-8; cdr3_aa: CASSSDGFTEAFF; cdr3_nt: TGTGCCAGCAGCTCCGACGGCTTCACTGAAGCTTTCTTT
clone_size: .; j_call: TRBJ2-1; d_call: TRBD2; v_call: TRBV19; cdr3_aa: CASSAPGLESYNEQFF; cdr3_nt: TGTGCCAGTAGTGCACCGGGACTAGAGTCCTACAATGAGCAGTTCTTC
clone_size: .; j_call: TRBJ1-5; d_call: TRBD1; v_call: TRBV18; cdr3_aa: CASSPGTGNQPQHF; cdr3_nt: TGTGCCAGCTCACCAGGGACAGGTAATCAGCCCCAGCATTTT
clone_size: .; j_call: TRBJ1-5; d_call: .; v_call: TRBV10-3; cdr3_aa: CAISDGGTNQPQHF; cdr3_nt: TGTGCCATCAGTGACGGGGGAACCAATCAGCCCCAGCATTTT
clone_size: .; j_call: TRBJ1-5; d_call: .; v_call: TRBV28; cdr3_aa: CASSSPDSFNQPQHF; cdr3_nt: TGTGCCAGCAGTTCCCCGGACTCCTTCAATCAGCCCCAGCATTTT
clone_size: .; j_call: TRBJ1-1; d_call: TRBD1; v_call: TRBV27; cdr3_aa: CASSPGQGYPTTEAFF; cdr3_nt: TGTGCCAGCAGCCCGGGACAGGGATACCCGACCACTGAAGCTTTCTTT
clone_size: .; j_call: TRBJ1-2; d_call: .; v_call: TRBV5-6; cdr3_aa: CASSLTANYGYTF; cdr3_nt: TGTGCCAGCAGCCTGACGGCTAACTATGGCTACACCTTC
clone_size: .; j_call: TRBJ1-5; d_call: TRBD1; v_call: TRBV5-6; cdr3_aa: CASSHGQVNQPQHF; cdr3_nt: TGTGCCAGCAGTCACGGACAGGTCAATCAGCCCCAGCATTTT
clone_size: .; j_call: TRBJ2-7; d_call: TRBD1; v_call: TRBV7-9; cdr3_aa: CASSNPGQYYEQYF; cdr3_nt: TGTGCCAGCAGCAATCCGGGACAGTACTACGAGCAGTACTTC
clone_size: .; j_call: TRBJ2-4; d_call: TRBD1; v_call: TRBV19; cdr3_aa: CASSQGTGTQVAKNIQYF; cdr3_nt: TGTGCCAGTAGTCAAGGGACAGGGACCCAAGTAGCCAAAAACATTCAGTACTTC
clone_size: .; j_call: TRBJ2-3; d_call: .; v_call: TRBV27; cdr3_aa: CASSSAGRDTQYF; cdr3_nt: TGTGCCAGCAGTTCGGCAGGGAGGGATACGCAGTATTTT
clone_size: .; j_call: TRBJ2-1; d_call: .; v_call: TRBV4-1; cdr3_aa: CASSARDLHNEQFF; cdr3_nt: TGCGCCAGCAGCGCCAGGGATCTACACAATGAGCAGTTCTTC
clone_size: .; j_call: TRBJ2-2; d_call: .; v_call: TRBV27; cdr3_aa: CASSFVVSAEWVTGELFF; cdr3_nt: TGTGCCAGCAGTTTCGTGGTTAGCGCGGAGTGGGTCACCGGGGAGCTGTTTTTT
clone_size: .; j_call: TRBJ2-1; d_call: TRBD2; v_call: TRBV27; cdr3_aa: CASSYHTGLAPDNEQFF; cdr3_nt: TGTGCCAGCAGTTACCACACGGGACTAGCGCCTGACAATGAGCAGTTCTTC
clone_size: .; j_call: TRBJ2-5; d_call: TRBD2; v_call: TRBV29-1; cdr3_aa: CSVEDWEGETQYF; cdr3_nt: TGCAGCGTTGAGGACTGGGAGGGTGAGACCCAGTACTTC
clone_size: once; j_call: TRBJ1-1; d_call: .; v_call: TRBV20-1; cdr3_aa: CSAKRTAF; cdr3_nt: TGCAGTGCTAAACGGACAGCCTTT
clone_size: .; j_call: TRBJ1-1; d_call: .; v_call: TRBV18; cdr3_aa: CASSPKSGGLNTEAFF; cdr3_nt: TGTGCCAGCTCACCAAAGTCCGGGGGGCTAAACACTGAAGCTTTCTTT